The clone carrying this TCR beta chain has a single count. This sample stems from a study of blood T cell repertoires in COVID-19. In the study overall: The origin of the acute and convalescent COVID-19 samples was the United States, Italy and Spain. The analysed material was cDNA or gDNA that came from T cells, B-cell-depleted T cells, or PBMCs.

Profiling relied on immunoSEQ multiplex PCR, and the TCRdb table lists in-frame clones only, not all of them. Among around 300,000 clones listed, about nine tenths were seen once. The CDR3 sequence is 13 residues long. Per the germline V gene, CDR1 is MNHEY and CDR2 is SMNVEV (reference sequence). Trimming pared 8 bases from V and 2 bases from J, leaving 13 bases between. This receptor was identified in a woman aged 35 to 49 who had recovered from COVID-19. The chain couples TRBV27 to TRBJ2-7, with TRBD2 as a possible D gene (6 bases). Sequences were obtained from peripheral blood. The CDR3 DNA sequence: TGTGCCAGCGGCCTAGCGAGGACCTACGAGCAGTACTTC. Translated: CASGLARTYEQYF.